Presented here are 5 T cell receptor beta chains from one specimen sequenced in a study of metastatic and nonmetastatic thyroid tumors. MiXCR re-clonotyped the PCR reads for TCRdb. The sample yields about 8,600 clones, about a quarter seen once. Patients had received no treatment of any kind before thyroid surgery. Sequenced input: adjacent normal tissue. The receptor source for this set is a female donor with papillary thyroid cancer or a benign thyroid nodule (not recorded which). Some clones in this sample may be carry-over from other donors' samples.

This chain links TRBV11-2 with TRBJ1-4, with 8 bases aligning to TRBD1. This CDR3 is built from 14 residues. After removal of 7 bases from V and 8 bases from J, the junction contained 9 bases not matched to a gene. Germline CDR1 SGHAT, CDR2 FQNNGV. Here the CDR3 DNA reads TGTGCCAGCACCTCTGTGACAGGGGTGGAAAAACTGTTTTTT. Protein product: CASTSVTGVEKLFF.

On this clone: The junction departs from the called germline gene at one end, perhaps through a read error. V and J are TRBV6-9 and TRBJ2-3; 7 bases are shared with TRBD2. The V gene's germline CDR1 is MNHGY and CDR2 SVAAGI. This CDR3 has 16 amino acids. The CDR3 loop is CASSYFLGGSTYTHYF. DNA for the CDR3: TGTGCCAGCAGTTATTTTCTGGGGGGGAGCACGTATACGCATTATTTT.

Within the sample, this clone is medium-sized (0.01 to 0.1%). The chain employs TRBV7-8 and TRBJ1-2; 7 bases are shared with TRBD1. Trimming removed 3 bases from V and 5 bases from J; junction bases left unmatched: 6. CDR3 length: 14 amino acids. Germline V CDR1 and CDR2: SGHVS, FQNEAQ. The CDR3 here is CASSLGDSIYGYTF. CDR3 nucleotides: TGTGCCAGCAGCTTGGGGGACAGCATTTATGGCTACACCTTC.

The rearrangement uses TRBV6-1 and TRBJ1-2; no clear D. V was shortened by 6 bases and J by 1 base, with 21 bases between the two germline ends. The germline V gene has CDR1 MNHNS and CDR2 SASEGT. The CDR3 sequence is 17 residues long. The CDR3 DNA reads TGTGCCAGCAGACCCCGAACGGGCGCGAATATTAACTATGGCTACACCTTC. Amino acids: CASRPRTGANINYGYTF.

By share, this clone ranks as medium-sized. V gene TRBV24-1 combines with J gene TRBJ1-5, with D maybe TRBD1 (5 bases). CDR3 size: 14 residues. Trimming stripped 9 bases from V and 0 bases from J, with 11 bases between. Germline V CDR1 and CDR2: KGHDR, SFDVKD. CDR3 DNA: TGTGCCACCGGAGAGGGGTCTAGCAATCAGCCCCAGCATTTT. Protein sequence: CATGEGSSNQPQHF.